The entry that follows covers one TCR beta chain sequence. Antigen: not known. This record comes from a study of memory CD4+ T cells and cytomegalovirus serostatus. Broader study findings: The CMV-associated TCR signature appears largely within the CD4+ memory repertoire.

The data were produced by immunoSEQ multiplex PCR, yet TCRdb's version contains in-frame clones alone and is incomplete. The sample includes some 54,000 clones, 80% to 90% seen only once; the top ten take 1.5% to 2%. The sort gate was single viable CD3+CD4+CD8-CD45RO+ cells for memory CD4+ T cells. After thawing, CD4+ T cells were positively selected. Material for sequencing was memory CD4+ T cells from blood. The source is an adult in good health and CMV-seropositive.

CDR3 sequence (DNA): TGTGCCAGCAGCTTAGACCAGGGTTTTGGAAACACTGAAGCTTTCTTT. Its protein product is CASSLDQGFGNTEAFF. V and J are TRBV7-2 and TRBJ1-1; perhaps TRBD1 as D (5 bases). The V gene's germline CDR1 is SGHTA and CDR2 FQGNSA. This CDR3 comprises 16 residues. V gave up 1 base and J gave up 2 bases, with 14 bases separating them.